This T cell receptor beta chain was sequenced for a study of radiotherapy plus CTLA-4 blockade in lung cancer. Sequencing was performed with immunoSEQ multiplex PCR; in TCRdb, only in-frame clones are kept and a portion is missing. The top ten clones hold around 10% of a sample with around 45,000 clones, roughly four fifths of them seen once. Focal radiation plus CTLA-4 blockade with ipilimumab was administered to patients who had chemo-refractory metastatic non-small-cell lung cancer. The V end lost 1 base, the J end lost 6 bases, and 13 bases lay between the germline ends. The CDR3 contains 15 residues. Per the germline V gene, CDR1 is SGHTA and CDR2 is FQGNSA.

This receptor was taken from a human donor with non-small cell lung cancer who had stable disease on radiotherapy plus ipilimumab. The chain uses TRBV7-2 and TRBJ2-1, with TRBD1 as a possible D gene (6 bases). This specimen consisted of peripheral blood, obtained from a patient treated with radiotherapy plus ipilimumab. The chain's CDR3 is CASSLGGHRVNEQFF. CDR3 DNA sequence: TGTGCCAGCAGCTTAGGAGGTCACAGGGTCAATGAGCAGTTCTTC.